This T cell receptor beta chain appears in the sequencing data of a study of CD8 T cells in ankylosing spondylitis. To note about this clonotype: Its antigen is still unknown.

Overall study findings and caveats: Certain motif variants had earlier appeared in reactive arthritis synovial fluid and blood. Matched synovial fluid from ankylosing spondylitis patients was reported to be enriched for disease-linked clones. As for the disease-linked clones, they showed a CD8+ phenotype and occurred at relatively low frequencies in peripheral blood. It appeared that ankylosing spondylitis blood was characterized by a TCR beta motif of eight highly homologous variants.

Libraries of TCR beta came from quantitative 5'-RACE with molecular barcodes. In TCRdb, the 5' RACE reads were re-called with MiXCR into one record per CDR3 protein. Of about 840,000 distinct CDR3 sequences in the sample, roughly 10% were seen once. This CDR3 comprises 17 residues. The J segment lost 2 bases and the V segment lost 0 bases, leaving 3 bases of the junction unmatched. Germline loops: CDR1 MNHEY, CDR2 SVGEGT. Sequencing was performed on blood, either unsorted or a sorted T cell fraction (not recorded which). This clonotype was obtained from a male donor with ankylosing spondylitis. The J gene is TRBJ2-2, the V gene TRBV6-2 or TRBV6-3; 10 bases are a match to TRBD2. The CDR3 loop reads CASSYSGTSANTGELFF. The CDR3 nucleotides read TGTGCCAGCAGTTACTCGGGGACTAGCGCTAACACCGGGGAGCTGTTTTTT.